The clone carrying this TCR beta chain came up many times. As yet, its antigen is unknown. Unique molecular identifiers were present on cDNA, and template switching added a universal primer site. One entry per CDR3 protein results from TCRdb running MiXCR on the 5' RACE reads. Of around 370,000 distinct CDR3 sequences listed, roughly 9% are singletons. The germline CDR1 and CDR2 sequences are DFQATT and SNEGSKA (reference sequence). Between the trimmed V and J ends, which lost 6 bases and 3 bases, there was a span of 11 bases. The CDR3 length is 13 residues. This entry comes from a study of identical twins. General study points: Surplus twin overlap in beta out-of-frame sequences was less pronounced.

The chain recombines TRBV20-1 with TRBJ1-4; possibly TRBD1 for D (5 bases). The sequencing sample was made of naive T cells sorted from blood. The clonotype originates from a woman between 50 and 59 years old in good health. CDR3 sequence reads: CSASGLANEKLFF. As DNA, the CDR3 is TGCAGTGCGTCAGGGTTGGCTAATGAAAAACTGTTTTTT.